The present entry profiles one T cell receptor beta chain with its context. The clone's antigen remains unknown. Base qualities are missing; no much larger clone stands one base away. The data originate from a study of technical replicates of blood from a few donors (dated by TCRdb to about 2017). V and J lose 7 bases and 1 base, and a span of 8 bases separates them. Including cysteine and phenylalanine, the CDR3 has 14 amino acids. Here the CDR3 DNA is all that survives: 42 bases in frame from base 1. Sequences MNHEY (CDR1) and SVGAGI (CDR2) are obtained from the germline V gene. To prepare the library, the immunoSEQ multiplex PCR assay was applied. Held by TCRdb, this immuneACCESS table contains in-frame sequences only and omits some clones. Under half of the omission traces to an unresolved V gene where checked; the cause of the rest is unknown. For this sample the table gives tens of thousands of clones, of which 85% to 95% were detected only once. Of the sample, approximately 4% is held by the ten largest clones.

The sequenced sample consisted of PBMCs. This chain is built from TRBV6-5 and TRBJ2-6, with an unclear D gene assignment. This receptor was taken from a human donor in good health. Some clones in this sample may be carry-over from other donors' samples. The nucleotide sequence reads as follows: TGTGCCAGCAACACAGAATCTGGGGCCAACGTCCTGACTTTC. Its protein product is CASNTESGANVLTF.